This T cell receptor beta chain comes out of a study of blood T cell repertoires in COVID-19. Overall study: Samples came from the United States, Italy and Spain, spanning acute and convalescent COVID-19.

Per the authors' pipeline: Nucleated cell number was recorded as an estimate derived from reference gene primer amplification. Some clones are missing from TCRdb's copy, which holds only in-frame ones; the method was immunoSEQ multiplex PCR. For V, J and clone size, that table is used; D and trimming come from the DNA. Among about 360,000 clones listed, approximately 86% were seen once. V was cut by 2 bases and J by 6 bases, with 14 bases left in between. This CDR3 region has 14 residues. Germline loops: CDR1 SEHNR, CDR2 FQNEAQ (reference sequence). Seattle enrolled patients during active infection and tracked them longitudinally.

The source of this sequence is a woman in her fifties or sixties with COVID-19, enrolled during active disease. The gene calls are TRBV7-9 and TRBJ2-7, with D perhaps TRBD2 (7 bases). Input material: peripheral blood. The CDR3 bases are TGTGCCAGCAGCTTAACGGGGGGCCTAGGCGAGCAGTACTTC. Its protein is CASSLTGGLGEQYF.